A selection of T cell receptor beta chains follows, all from one sample in a study of blood T cell repertoires in COVID-19. The protocol was immunoSEQ multiplex PCR, while the TCRdb copy is restricted to in-frame clones and leaves out a portion. The sample consists of roughly 200,000 clones, about 82% of them appearing once. The sample comprised PBMCs or T cells enriched from blood (not recorded which). The receptors stem from a man aged 40-55 years with acute COVID-19. The CDR3 runs from the conserved cysteine through the conserved F or W. A D gene is named only where the DNA matches it firmly. Clone size is given for some rows only: seen once, a few or many times, or a class if the clone is expanded.

j_gene,len,v_gene,abundance,d_gene,CDR3nt,CDR3aa
TRBJ2-1,13,TRBV19,.,.,TGTGCCAGTAGTATCAGTAATAACAATGAGCAGTTCTTC,CASSISNNNEQFF
TRBJ1-2,14,TRBV11-3,few,TRBD1,TGTGCCAGCAGCCTTCGGGACAGGGACTCTGGCTACACCTTC,CASSLRDRDSGYTF
TRBJ2-2,16,TRBV3-1/TRBV3-2,.,TRBD1,TGTGCCAGCAGCTATAGGAGGACAGGAGGCATCGGGGAGCTGTTTTTT,CASSYRRTGGIGELFF
TRBJ2-5,15,TRBV5-1,.,.,TGCGCCAGCAGCTTGGTGCCAGGCGTACAAGAGACCCAGTACTTC,CASSLVPGVQETQYF
TRBJ2-7,13,TRBV12-3/TRBV12-4,.,.,TGTGCCAGCAGTTTCACGGGGACCTACGAGCAGTACTTC,CASSFTGTYEQYF
TRBJ2-3,14,TRBV5-1,.,.,TGCGCCAGCAGCTTGGACCTGAGGAGCGATACGCAGTATTTT,CASSLDLRSDTQYF
TRBJ2-2,15,TRBV2,.,TRBD2,TGTGCCAGCACCCGGACTAGTGGGGGTGGCGGGGAGCTGTTTTTT,CASTRTSGGGGELFF
TRBJ2-3,16,TRBV9,once,TRBD1,TGTGCCAGCAGCGCGCGACACAGGGGAGAGTCAGATACGCAGTATTTT,CASSARHRGESDTQYF
TRBJ1-2,16,TRBV19,few,TRBD1,TGTGCCAGTAGTTCAGAGGGGGCGCGGACTAACTATGGCTACACCTTC,CASSSEGARTNYGYTF
TRBJ1-5,14,TRBV4-1,.,.,TGCGCCAGCAGCCAAGCTGGCAGCAATCAGCCCCAGCATTTT,CASSQAGSNQPQHF
TRBJ2-7,16,TRBV7-6,.,.,TGTGCCAGCAGCTTAAGGTGGGCGGGATCCCTCTCCGAGCAGTACTTC,CASSLRWAGSLSEQYF
TRBJ2-3,16,TRBV7-6,once,TRBD2,TGTGCCAGCAGCTTACGGGCGGGAGGGCCGGTAGATACGCAGTATTTT,CASSLRAGGPVDTQYF
TRBJ2-5,14,TRBV7-3,.,TRBD2,TGTGCCAGCGGTGCTAGCGGGAGCCGGGAGACCCAGTACTTC,CASGASGSRETQYF
TRBJ2-5,15,TRBV19,.,.,TGTGCCAGTAGTATCCCGAGCTCCACCCAAGAGACCCAGTACTTC,CASSIPSSTQETQYF
TRBJ1-4,13,TRBV2,.,TRBD1,TGTGCCATCGGAACGGGACAGACTGAAAAACTGTTTTTT,CAIGTGQTEKLFF
TRBJ2-6,14,TRBV6-4,.,.,TGTGCCAGCAGTATCAGCTCTGGGGCCAACGTCCTGACTTTC,CASSISSGANVLTF
TRBJ2-1,15,TRBV3-1/TRBV3-2,.,TRBD2,TGTGCCAGCAGGAGCACTAGCGGGGGATACAATGAGCAGTTCTTC,CASRSTSGGYNEQFF
TRBJ1-1,13,TRBV13,few,.,TGTGCCAGCAGCTTTAGTACAGGGCGGAAAGCTTTCTTT,CASSFSTGRKAFF
TRBJ1-1,16,TRBV7-6,.,TRBD1,TGTGCCAGCAGCCGACAACAGGGGAGCATGAACACTGAAGCTTTCTTT,CASSRQQGSMNTEAFF
TRBJ1-3,15,TRBV15,.,TRBD1,TGTGCCACCAGCAGAGATGACAGGGGGAGAAACACCATATATTTT,CATSRDDRGRNTIYF
TRBJ2-1,15,TRBV25-1,.,TRBD2,TGTGCCAGCAGTGACGCGGGAGGGTCCTACAATGAGCAGTTCTTC,CASSDAGGSYNEQFF
TRBJ1-2,13,TRBV19,.,.,TGTGCCAGTAGTATTGACAGAGACTATGGCTACACCTTC,CASSIDRDYGYTF
TRBJ2-2,19,TRBV7-9,.,TRBD2,TGTGCCAGCAGCTTAGGGACTAGCGGGACGCTAACGAACACCGGGGAGCTGTTTTTT,CASSLGTSGTLTNTGELFF
TRBJ2-7,11,TRBV11-2,.,.,TGTGCCAGCAGCTTTTTAGACGAGCAGTACTTC,CASSFLDEQYF
TRBJ1-2,15,TRBV4-3,.,.,TGCGCCAGCAGCCAAAGAGGGGGGGAAAACTATGGCTACACCTTC,CASSQRGGENYGYTF
TRBJ1-1,11,TRBV28,.,.,TGTGCCAGCACCAGGAACACTGAAGCTTTCTTT,CASTRNTEAFF
TRBJ2-7,13,TRBV21-1,.,.,TGTGCCAGCAGCAAAGATACCGGCTACGAGCAGTACTTC,CASSKDTGYEQYF